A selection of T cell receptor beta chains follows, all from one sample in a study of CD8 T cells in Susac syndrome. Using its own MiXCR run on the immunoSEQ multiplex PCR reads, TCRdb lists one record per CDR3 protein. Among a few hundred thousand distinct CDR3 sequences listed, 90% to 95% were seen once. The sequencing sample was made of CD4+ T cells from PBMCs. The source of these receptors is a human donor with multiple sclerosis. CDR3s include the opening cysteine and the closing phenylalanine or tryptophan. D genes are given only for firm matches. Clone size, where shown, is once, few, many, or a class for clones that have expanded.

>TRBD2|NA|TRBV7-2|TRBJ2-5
CASSLALLAGGDGETQYF
TGTGCCAGCAGCTTAGCCCTTCTAGCGGGAGGGGACGGGGAGACCCAGTACTTC
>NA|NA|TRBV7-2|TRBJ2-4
CASSLGTHGGNIQYF
TGTGCCAGCAGCTTAGGGACACATGGGGGAAACATTCAGTACTTC
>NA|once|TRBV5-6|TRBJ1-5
CASSLEGTQPQHF
TGTGCCAGCAGCTTGGAGGGTACTCAGCCCCAGCATTTT
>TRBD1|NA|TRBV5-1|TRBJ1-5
CASSPTGGQQPQHF
TGCGCCAGCAGCCCCACAGGGGGCCAGCAGCCCCAGCATTTT
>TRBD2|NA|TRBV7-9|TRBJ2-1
CASSFGGGATEQFF
TGTGCCAGCAGCTTTGGCGGGGGGGCCACTGAGCAGTTCTTC
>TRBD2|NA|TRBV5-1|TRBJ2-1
CASSSGTSGAPNEQFF
TGCGCCAGCAGCTCCGGGACTAGCGGGGCCCCCAATGAGCAGTTCTTC
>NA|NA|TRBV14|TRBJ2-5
CASSTRGVTQYF
TGTGCCAGCAGCACTCGGGGCGTGACCCAGTACTTC
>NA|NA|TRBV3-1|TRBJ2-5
CASSQRFLASQETQYF
TGTGCCAGCAGCCAGCGCTTCCTAGCGAGTCAAGAGACCCAGTACTTC
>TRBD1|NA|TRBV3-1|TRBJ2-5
CASSPTGAETQYF
TGTGCCAGCAGCCCTACAGGGGCCGAGACCCAGTACTTC
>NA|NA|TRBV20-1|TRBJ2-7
CSASLPYEQYF
TGCAGTGCTTCACTACCCTACGAGCAGTACTTC
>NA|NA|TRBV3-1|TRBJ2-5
CASTPGAGPPETQYF
TGTGCCAGCACCCCCGGGGCAGGCCCACCCGAGACCCAGTACTTC
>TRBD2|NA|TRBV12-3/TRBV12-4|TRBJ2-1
CASSVLAGGPNEQFF
TGTGCCAGCAGTGTTCTAGCGGGGGGGCCGAATGAGCAGTTCTTC
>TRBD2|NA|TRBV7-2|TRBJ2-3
CASSLAGGRGGDTQYF
TGTGCCAGCAGCTTAGCCGGCGGGCGCGGGGGAGATACGCAGTATTTT
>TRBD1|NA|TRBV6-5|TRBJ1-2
CASSYSLTGDGYTF
TGTGCCAGCAGTTACTCGTTGACAGGGGATGGCTACACCTTC
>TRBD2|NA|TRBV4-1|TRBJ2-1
CASSQDLASGEYNEQFF
TGCGCCAGCAGCCAAGATCTTGCTAGCGGGGAATACAATGAGCAGTTCTTC
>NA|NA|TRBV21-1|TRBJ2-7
CASPRSPNRAGFSYEQYF
TGTGCCAGCCCTCGTTCCCCCAATCGAGCGGGATTCTCCTACGAGCAGTACTTC
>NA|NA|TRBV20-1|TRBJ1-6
CSARGPVSYNSPLHF
TGCAGTGCTAGAGGTCCGGTTTCCTATAATTCACCCCTCCACTTT
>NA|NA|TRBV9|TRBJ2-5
CASSPTRDVGTQYF
TGTGCCAGCAGCCCCACCAGGGATGTGGGGACCCAGTACTTC
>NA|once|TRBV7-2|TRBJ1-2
CASSRDIRLVGYTF
TGTGCCAGCAGCAGAGACATTCGATTAGTTGGCTACACCTTC
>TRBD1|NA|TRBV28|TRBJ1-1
CASRPDREVSYTEAFF
TGTGCCAGCAGGCCGGACAGGGAGGTATCCTACACTGAAGCTTTCTTT
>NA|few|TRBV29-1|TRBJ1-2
CSVEDRNRADGYTF
TGCAGCGTTGAAGATCGGAACAGGGCCGATGGCTACACCTTC
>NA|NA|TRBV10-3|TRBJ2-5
CAISDPQETQYF
TGTGCCATCAGTGACCCCCAAGAGACCCAGTACTTC
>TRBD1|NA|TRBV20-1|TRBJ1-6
CSAYRQGAFSPLHF
TGCAGTGCATATAGACAGGGGGCCTTTTCACCCCTCCACTTT
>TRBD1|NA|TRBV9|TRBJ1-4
CASSAVTGDNEKLFF
TGTGCCAGCAGCGCCGTTACAGGGGATAATGAAAAACTGTTTTTT
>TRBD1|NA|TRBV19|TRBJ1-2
CASGPGQGRGYTF
TGTGCCAGTGGACCGGGACAGGGGAGAGGCTACACCTTC
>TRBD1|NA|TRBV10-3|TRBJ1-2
CAISAGTGASTF
TGTGCCATCAGTGCGGGGACAGGGGCGAGTACCTTC
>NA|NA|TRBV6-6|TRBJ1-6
CASSYSRGNNSPLHF
TGTGCCAGCAGTTACTCGAGGGGAAATAATTCACCCCTCCACTTT
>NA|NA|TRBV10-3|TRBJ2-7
CAISESFLIF
TGTGCCATCAGTGAGTCGTTCTTGATATTC
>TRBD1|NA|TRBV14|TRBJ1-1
CASSQTGDTEAFF
TGTGCCAGCAGCCAAACAGGGGACACTGAAGCTTTCTTT
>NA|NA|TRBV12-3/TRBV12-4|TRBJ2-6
CASSPPSGTGANVLTF
TGTGCCAGCAGTCCACCCTCGGGCACTGGGGCCAACGTCCTGACTTTC
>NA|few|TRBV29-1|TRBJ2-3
CSVEGNRVSTDTQYF
TGCAGCGTGGAGGGAAACAGGGTTAGCACGGATACGCAGTATTTT
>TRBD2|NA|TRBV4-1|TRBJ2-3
CASSQSPGLAGDTQYF
TGCGCCAGCAGCCAATCACCGGGACTAGCTGGGGATACGCAGTATTTT
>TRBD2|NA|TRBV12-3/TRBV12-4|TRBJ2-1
CASSFRASGGSEQFF
TGTGCCAGCAGTTTCAGGGCTAGCGGGGGGAGTGAGCAGTTCTTC
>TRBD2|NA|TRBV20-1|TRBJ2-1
CSGASGGEVGEQFF
TGCAGTGGGGCGAGCGGGGGGGAGGTTGGTGAGCAGTTCTTC
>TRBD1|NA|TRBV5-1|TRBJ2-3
CASSLVAGGDTQYF
TGCGCCAGCAGCTTGGTCGCAGGGGGAGATACGCAGTATTTT
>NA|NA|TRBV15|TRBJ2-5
CATSPVDGLAETQYF
TGTGCCACCAGCCCTGTGGACGGCCTAGCAGAGACCCAGTACTTC
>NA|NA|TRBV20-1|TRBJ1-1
CSARGQNTEAFF
TGCAGTGCTAGAGGACAGAACACTGAAGCTTTCTTT
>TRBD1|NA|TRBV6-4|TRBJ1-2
CASSLEATGDGYTF
TGTGCCAGCAGCCTAGAAGCTACAGGGGATGGCTACACCTTC
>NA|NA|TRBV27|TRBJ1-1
CASSLSPMGRSWLVAFF
TGTGCCAGCAGTTTATCGCCCATGGGCAGGTCGTGGTTAGTTGCTTTCTTT
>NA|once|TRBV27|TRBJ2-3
CATQLSGTDTQYF
TGTGCCACTCAGCTAAGTGGGACAGATACGCAGTATTTT
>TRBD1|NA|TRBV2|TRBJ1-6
CASTQGAGILPLHF
TGTGCTAGCACCCAGGGGGCGGGGATTCTTCCCCTCCACTTT
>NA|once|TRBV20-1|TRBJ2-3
CSASLTANTDTQYF
TGCAGTGCTAGCCTGACAGCCAACACAGATACGCAGTATTTT
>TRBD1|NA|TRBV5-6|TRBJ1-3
CASSFFDREHRNTIYF
TGTGCCAGCAGCTTTTTCGACAGGGAACATAGAAACACCATATATTTT
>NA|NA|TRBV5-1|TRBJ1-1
CASSFSSGDYGTEAFF
TGCGCCAGCAGCTTCTCTTCCGGGGACTACGGCACTGAAGCTTTCTTT
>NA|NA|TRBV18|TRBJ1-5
CASSREGGRNNQPQHF
TGTGCCAGCTCAAGAGAGGGTGGCAGGAATAATCAGCCCCAGCATTTT
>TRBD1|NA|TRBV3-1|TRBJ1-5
CASSQGTGAGEPQHF
TGTGCCAGCAGCCAGGGGACAGGGGCCGGGGAGCCCCAGCATTTT
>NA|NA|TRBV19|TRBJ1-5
CASKKRDQNQPQHF
TGTGCCAGTAAGAAGAGGGACCAGAATCAGCCCCAGCATTTT
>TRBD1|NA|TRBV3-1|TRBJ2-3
CASSLGTAASTDTQYF
TGTGCCAGCAGCCTGGGGACAGCGGCTAGCACAGATACGCAGTATTTT
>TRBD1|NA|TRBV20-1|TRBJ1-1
CSARETGRTEAFF
TGCAGTGCTAGGGAGACAGGGCGAACTGAAGCTTTCTTT
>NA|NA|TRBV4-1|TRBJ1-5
CASSPSRRSNQPQHF
TGCGCCAGCAGCCCAAGCCGGAGAAGCAATCAGCCCCAGCATTTT
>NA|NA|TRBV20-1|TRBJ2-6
CSARAVFGPGANVLTF
TGCAGTGCTAGAGCGGTCTTCGGTCCTGGGGCCAACGTCCTGACTTTC
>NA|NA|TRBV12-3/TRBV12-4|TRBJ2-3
CASSLGRSVTVTDTQYF
TGTGCCAGCAGTTTAGGTCGTTCGGTTACAGTGACAGATACGCAGTATTTT
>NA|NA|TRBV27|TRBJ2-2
CASSFGRVSGELFF
TGTGCCAGCAGTTTCGGACGGGTTTCCGGGGAGCTGTTTTTT
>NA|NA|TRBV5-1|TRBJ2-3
CASSPEGTRGVDTQYF
TGCGCCAGCAGCCCAGAGGGGACCCGGGGCGTAGATACGCAGTATTTT
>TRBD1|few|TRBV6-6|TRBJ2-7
CASRLGQGAVDEQYF
TGTGCCAGCAGACTCGGCCAGGGGGCAGTCGACGAGCAGTACTTC
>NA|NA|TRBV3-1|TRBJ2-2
CASSQGIGTGELFF
TGTGCCAGCAGCCAAGGGATAGGCACCGGGGAGCTGTTTTTT
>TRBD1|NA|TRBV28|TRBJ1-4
CASSLPDRGKLFF
TGTGCCAGCAGTTTACCGGACAGGGGAAAACTGTTTTTT
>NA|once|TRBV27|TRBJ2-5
CASSPLTRGAETQYF
TGTGCCAGCAGCCCCCTCACCAGGGGCGCAGAGACCCAGTACTTC
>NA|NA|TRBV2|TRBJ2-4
CASSEGRKPDVGHF
TGTGCCAGCAGTGAAGGGAGGAAACCAGACGTAGGGCACTTC
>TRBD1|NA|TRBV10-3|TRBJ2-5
CAIKSETGALETQYF
TGTGCCATCAAAAGCGAGACAGGGGCCCTAGAGACCCAGTACTTC